This TCR beta chain was recovered during a study of shared clonotypes between healthy human individuals. Across the study: The study enrolled a couple of women and three men aged 18 to 49. Three plates each covered CD4 naive and memory; CD8 naive two, CD8 memory one.

About 30,000 T cell genomes (around 200 ng DNA) went into each sorted-subset replicate. Libraries were prepared by immunoSEQ multiplex PCR; TCRdb keeps only in-frame clonotypes and omits some of them. The top ten hold about 0.11% of the sample, which has around 600,000 clones, approximately 95% seen once. The CDR3 totals 15 residues. The germline V gene encodes CDR1 MDHEN and CDR2 SYDVKM. V was pared by 4 bases and J by 7 bases, with 16 bases between. Study-wide results and limits: Having only a few donors restricted how much genetic and exposure-history diversity was captured.

Naive CD8 populations comprised CD45RO-negative cells positively selected for CCR7, excluding terminally differentiated effector memory CD45RA+ cells. About this clone itself: Its antigen is not identified.

The sequenced material came from naive CD8+ T cells sorted from blood. V gene TRBV28 combines with J gene TRBJ2-2; possibly TRBD1 for D (6 bases). This sequence originates from a woman under 40 in good health. CDR3 sequence (DNA): TGTGCCAGCAGTTCCTTACCGCGAGGGGGCGGGGAGCTGTTTTTT. This sequence encodes CASSSLPRGGGELFF.